This T cell receptor (beta chain) was sequenced during a study of Graves' ophthalmopathy and Graves' hyperthyroidism. Overall study findings and caveats: A 13-signature model separated ophthalmopathy from stable hyperthyroidism, reaching approximately 88% sensitivity and less than 82% specificity cross-validated. The model's ophthalmopathy progression predictions had approximately 71% sensitivity and over 72% specificity.

The CDR3 consists of 14 residues. Trimming removed 7 bases at V and 0 bases at J, with 10 bases between. CDR3 regions of TCR beta were amplified from RNA transcripts. RT-PCR was first run with HTBI primers, then multiplex PCR in a second round. One entry per CDR3 protein results from TCRdb running MiXCR on the multiplex PCR reads. The data contain around 660,000 distinct CDR3 sequences, more than 40% of them singletons. This clonotype was found a few times. Its antigen is undetermined. The receptor's source is an adult man with Graves' ophthalmopathy. The gene calls are TRBV12-3 or TRBV12-4 and TRBJ1-3; D might be TRBD1 (5 bases). Sequencing input: peripheral blood. The CDR3 loop reads CASMWGLSGNTIYF. The CDR3 DNA sequence: TGTGCCAGCATGTGGGGCCTCTCTGGAAACACCATATATTTT.